This TCR beta chain was obtained from a study of blood T cell repertoires in COVID-19. Assay: immunoSEQ multiplex PCR; the TCRdb copy retains only in-frame clones and omits some. This sample has roughly 68,000 clones, with around 80% found just once. The CDR3 length is 14 residues. V lost 8 bases to trimming and J lost 7 bases, with 18 bases between them. Germline CDR1 MNHEY, CDR2 SMNVEV (reference sequence). The material sequenced was PBMCs or T cells enriched from blood (not recorded which). The gene calls are TRBV27 and TRBJ2-4, with a possible D match to TRBD2 (6 bases). The clonotype was recovered from a woman in her forties with acute COVID-19. The CDR3 region has the DNA TGTGCCAGCGGACGGGGGATAGCTGGGAACATTCAGTACTTC. It translates to CASGRGIAGNIQYF.